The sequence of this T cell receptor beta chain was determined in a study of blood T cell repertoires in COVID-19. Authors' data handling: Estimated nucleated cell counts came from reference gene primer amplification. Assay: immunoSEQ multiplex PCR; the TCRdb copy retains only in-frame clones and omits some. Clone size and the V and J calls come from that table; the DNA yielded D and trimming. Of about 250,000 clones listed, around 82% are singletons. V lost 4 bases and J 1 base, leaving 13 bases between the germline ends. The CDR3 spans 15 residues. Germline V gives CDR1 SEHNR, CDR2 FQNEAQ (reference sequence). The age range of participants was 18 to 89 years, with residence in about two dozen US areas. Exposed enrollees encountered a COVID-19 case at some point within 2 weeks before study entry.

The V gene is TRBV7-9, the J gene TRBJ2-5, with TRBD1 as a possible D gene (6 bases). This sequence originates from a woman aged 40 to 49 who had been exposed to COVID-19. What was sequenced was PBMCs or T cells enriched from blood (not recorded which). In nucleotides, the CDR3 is TGTGCCAGCAGCTCCGTGGGGGCGATCCAAGAGACCCAGTACTTC. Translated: CASSSVGAIQETQYF.